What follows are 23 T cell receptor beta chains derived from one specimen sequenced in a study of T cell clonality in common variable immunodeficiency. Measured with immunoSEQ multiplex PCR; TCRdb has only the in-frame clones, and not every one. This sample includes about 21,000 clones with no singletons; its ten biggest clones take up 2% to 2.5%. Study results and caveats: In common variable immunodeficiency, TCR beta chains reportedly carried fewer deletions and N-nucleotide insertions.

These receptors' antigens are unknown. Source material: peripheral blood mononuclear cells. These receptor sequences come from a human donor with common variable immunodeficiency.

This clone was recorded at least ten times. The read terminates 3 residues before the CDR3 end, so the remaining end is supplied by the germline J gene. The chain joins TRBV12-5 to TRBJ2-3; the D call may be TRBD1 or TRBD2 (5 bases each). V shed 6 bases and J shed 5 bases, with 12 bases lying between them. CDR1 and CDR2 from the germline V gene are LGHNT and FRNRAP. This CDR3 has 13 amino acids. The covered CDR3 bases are TGTGCTAGTGGCCGTACAGGAGGAGATACG. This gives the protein CASGRTGGDT. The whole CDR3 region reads CASGRTGGDTQYF.

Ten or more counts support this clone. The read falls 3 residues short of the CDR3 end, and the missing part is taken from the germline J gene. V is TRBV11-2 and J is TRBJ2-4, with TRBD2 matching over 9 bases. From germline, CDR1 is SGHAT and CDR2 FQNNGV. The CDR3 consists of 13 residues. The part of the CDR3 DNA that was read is TGTGCCAGCAGCCCACCGGGACTAGCCCCT. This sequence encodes CASSPPGLAP. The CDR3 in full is CASSPPGLAPQYF.

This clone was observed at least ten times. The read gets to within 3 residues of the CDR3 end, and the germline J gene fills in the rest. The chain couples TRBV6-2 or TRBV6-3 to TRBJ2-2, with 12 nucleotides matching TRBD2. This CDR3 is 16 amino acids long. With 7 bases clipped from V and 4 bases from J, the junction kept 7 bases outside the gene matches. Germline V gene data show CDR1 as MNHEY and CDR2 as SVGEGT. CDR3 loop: CASIELAGGLTGELFF. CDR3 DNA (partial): TGTGCCAGCATCGAACTAGCGGGGGGCCTCACCGGGGAG.

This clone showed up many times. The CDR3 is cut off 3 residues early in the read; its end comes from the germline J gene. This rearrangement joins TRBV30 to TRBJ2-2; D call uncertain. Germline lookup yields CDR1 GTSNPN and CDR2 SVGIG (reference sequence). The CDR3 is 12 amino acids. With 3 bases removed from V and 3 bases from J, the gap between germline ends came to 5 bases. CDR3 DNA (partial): TGTGCCTGGAGAGCGCACACCGGGGAG. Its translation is CAWRAHTGE. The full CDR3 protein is CAWRAHTGELFF.

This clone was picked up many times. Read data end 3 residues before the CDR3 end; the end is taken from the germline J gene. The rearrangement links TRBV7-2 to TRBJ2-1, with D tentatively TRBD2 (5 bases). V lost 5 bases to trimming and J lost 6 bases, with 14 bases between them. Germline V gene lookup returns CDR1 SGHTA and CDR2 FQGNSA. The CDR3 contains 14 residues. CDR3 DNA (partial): TGTGCCAGCAGCCCACCGGGGAATATCAATGAG. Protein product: CASSPPGNINE. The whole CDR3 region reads CASSPPGNINEQFF.

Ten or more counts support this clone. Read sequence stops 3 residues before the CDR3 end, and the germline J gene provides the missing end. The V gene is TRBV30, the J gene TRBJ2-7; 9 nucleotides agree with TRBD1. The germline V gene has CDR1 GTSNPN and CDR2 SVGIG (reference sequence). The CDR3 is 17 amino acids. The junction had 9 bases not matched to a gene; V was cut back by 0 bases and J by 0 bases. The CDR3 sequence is CAWSVNGADRGSYEQYF. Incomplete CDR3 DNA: TGTGCCTGGAGTGTAAATGGTGCGGACAGGGGCTCCTACGAG. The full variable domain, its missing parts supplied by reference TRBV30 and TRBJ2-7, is SQTIHQWPATLVQPVGSPLSLECTVEGTSNPNLYWYRQAAGRGLQLLFYSVGIGQISSEVPQNLSASRPQDRQFILSSKKLLLSDSGFYLCAWSVNGADRGSYEQYFGPGTRLTVT.

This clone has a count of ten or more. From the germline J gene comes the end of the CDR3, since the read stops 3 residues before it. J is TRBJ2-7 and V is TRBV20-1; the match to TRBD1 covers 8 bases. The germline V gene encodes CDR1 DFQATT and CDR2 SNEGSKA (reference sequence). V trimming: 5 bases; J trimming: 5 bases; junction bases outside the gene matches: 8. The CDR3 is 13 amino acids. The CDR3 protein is CSAPQGAFDEQYF. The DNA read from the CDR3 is TGCAGTGCTCCCCAGGGGGCGTTCGACGAG.

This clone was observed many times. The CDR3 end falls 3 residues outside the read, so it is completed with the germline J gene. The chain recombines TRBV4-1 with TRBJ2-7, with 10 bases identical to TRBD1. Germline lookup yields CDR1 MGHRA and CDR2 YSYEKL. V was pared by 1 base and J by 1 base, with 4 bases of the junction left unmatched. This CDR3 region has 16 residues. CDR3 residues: CASSQGGTGDSYEQYF. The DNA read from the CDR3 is TGCGCCAGCAGCCAAGGCGGGACAGGGGATTCCTACGAG.

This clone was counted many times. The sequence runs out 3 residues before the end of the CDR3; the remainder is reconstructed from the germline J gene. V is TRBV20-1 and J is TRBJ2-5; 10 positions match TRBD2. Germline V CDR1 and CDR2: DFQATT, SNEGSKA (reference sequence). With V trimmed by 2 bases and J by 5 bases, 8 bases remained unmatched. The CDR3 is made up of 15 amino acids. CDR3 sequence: CSARSGAGGQETQYF. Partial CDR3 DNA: TGCAGTGCTAGATCGGGAGCGGGGGGGCAGGAGACC.

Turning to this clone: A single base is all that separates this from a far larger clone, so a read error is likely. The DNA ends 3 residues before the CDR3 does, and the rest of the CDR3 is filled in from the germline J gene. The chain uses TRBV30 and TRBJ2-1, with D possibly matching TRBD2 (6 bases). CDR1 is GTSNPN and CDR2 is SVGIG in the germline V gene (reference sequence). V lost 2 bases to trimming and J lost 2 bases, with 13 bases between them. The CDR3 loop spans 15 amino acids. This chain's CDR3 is CAWSPERAPYNEQFF. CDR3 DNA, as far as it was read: TGTGCCTGGAGTCCGGAGCGGGCACCCTACAATGAG.

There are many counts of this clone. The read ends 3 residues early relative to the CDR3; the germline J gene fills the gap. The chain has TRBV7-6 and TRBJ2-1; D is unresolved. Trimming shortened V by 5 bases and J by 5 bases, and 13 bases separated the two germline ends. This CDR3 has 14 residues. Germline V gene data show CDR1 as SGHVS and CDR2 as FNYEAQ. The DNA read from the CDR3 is TGTGCCAGCAGCCGCCAAGTTGTAGACAATGAG. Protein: CASSRQVVDNE. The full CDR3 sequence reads CASSRQVVDNEQFF.

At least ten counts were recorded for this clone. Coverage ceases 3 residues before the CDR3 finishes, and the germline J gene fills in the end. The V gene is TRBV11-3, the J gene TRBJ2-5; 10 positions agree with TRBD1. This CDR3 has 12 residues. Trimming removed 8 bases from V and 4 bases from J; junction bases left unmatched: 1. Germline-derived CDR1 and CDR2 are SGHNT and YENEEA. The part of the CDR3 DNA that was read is TGTGCCAGCGGGACAGGGGCAGAGACC. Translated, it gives CASGTGAET. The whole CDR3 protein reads CASGTGAETQYF.

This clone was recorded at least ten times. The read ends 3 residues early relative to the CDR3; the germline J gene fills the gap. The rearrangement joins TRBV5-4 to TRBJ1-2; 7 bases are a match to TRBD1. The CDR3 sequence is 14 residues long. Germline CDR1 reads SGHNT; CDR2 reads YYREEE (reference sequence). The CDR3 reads CASSLGQGGIGYTF. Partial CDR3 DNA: TGTGCCAGCAGCTTGGGACAGGGAGGAATCGGC.

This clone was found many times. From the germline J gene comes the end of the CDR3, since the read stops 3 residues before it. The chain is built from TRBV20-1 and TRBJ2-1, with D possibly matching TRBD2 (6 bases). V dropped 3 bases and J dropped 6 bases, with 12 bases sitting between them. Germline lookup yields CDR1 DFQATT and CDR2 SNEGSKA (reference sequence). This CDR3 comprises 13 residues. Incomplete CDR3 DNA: TGCAGTGCTAGTCTACCTAGCGTCAATGAG. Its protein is CSASLPSVNE. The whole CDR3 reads CSASLPSVNEQFF.

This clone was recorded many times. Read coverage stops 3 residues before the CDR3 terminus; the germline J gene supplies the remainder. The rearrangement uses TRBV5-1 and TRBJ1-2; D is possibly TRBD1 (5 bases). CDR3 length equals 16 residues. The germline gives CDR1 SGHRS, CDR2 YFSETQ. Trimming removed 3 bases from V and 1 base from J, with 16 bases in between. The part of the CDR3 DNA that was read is TGCGCCAGCAGCTCGGCCCCTGGGGGGGGTAACTATGGC. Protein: CASSSAPGGGNYG. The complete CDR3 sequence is CASSSAPGGGNYGYTF.

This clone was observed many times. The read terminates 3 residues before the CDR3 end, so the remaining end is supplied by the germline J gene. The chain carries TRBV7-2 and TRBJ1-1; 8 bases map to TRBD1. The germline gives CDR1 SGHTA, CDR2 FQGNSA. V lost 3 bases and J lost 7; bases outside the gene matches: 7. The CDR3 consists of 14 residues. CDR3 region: CASSFGTGNIEAFF. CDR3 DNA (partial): TGTGCCAGCAGCTTTGGGACAGGAAATATTGAA.

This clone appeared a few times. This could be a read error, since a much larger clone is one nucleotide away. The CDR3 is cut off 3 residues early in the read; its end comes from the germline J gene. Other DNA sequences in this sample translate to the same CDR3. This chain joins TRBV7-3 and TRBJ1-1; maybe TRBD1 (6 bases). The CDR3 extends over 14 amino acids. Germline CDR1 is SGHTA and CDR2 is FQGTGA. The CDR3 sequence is CASRAGTTNTEAFF. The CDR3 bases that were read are TGTGCTAGCAGGGCCGGGACAACGAACACTGAA. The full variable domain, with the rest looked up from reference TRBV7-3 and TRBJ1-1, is GAGVSQTPSNKVTEKGKYVELRCDPISGHTALYWYRQSLGQGPEFLIYFQGTGAADDSGLPNDRFFAVRPEGSVSTLKIQRTERGDSAVYLCASRAGTTNTEAFFGQGTRLTVV.

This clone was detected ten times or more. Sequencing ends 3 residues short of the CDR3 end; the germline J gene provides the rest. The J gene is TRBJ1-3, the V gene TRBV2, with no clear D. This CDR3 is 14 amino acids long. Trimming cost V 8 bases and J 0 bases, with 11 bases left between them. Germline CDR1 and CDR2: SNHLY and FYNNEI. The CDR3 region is CASCETNSGNTIYF. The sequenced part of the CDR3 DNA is TGTGCCAGCTGCGAGACAAACTCTGGAAACACC.

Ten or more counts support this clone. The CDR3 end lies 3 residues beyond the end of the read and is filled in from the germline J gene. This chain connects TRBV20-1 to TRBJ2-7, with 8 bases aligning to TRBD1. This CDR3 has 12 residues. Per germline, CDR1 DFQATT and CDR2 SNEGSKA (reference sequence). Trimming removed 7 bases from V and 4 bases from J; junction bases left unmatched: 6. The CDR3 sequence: CSVRGQAYEQYF. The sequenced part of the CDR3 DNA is TGCAGTGTCAGGGGGCAGGCGTACGAG.

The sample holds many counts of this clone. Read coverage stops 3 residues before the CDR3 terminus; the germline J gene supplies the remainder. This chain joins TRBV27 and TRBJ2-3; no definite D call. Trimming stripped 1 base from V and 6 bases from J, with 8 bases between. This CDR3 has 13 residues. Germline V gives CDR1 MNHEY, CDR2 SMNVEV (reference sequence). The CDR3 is CASSLLEYDTQYF. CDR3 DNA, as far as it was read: TGTGCCAGCAGTTTATTAGAGTACGATACG.

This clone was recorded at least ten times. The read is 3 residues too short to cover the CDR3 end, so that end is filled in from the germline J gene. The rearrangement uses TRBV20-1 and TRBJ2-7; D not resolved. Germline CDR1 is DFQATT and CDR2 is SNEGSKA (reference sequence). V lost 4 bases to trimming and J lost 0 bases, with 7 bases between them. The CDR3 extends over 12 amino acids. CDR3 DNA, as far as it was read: TGCAGTGCTACTATAGCCTCCTACGAG. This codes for CSATIASYE. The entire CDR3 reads CSATIASYEQYF.

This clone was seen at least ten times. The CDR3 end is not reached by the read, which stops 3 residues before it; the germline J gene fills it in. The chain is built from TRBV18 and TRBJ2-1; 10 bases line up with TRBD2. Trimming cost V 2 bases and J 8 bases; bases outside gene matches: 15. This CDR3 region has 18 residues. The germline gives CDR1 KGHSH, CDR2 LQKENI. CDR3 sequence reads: CASSPWLAGESGPHEQFF. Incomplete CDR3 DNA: TGTGCCAGCTCACCATGGCTAGCGGGGGAGTCCGGCCCCCATGAG.

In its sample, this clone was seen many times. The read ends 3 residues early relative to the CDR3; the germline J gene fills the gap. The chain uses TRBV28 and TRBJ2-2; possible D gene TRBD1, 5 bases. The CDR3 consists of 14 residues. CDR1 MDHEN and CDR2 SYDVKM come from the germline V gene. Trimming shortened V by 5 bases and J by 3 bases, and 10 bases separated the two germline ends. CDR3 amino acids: CASSPDSYTGELFF. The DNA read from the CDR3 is TGTGCCAGCAGTCCCGACAGCTACACCGGGGAG.